This T cell receptor beta chain is from a study of OX40 agonist ivuxolimab in advanced cancers. Study background: Clinicians treated patients with ivuxolimab, an agonistic anti-OX40 (CD134) antibody. Treatment received earlier with anti-PD-1, anti-PD-L1 or anti-CTLA-4 agents was allowed, and more than 35% had some.

This table comes from immunoSEQ multiplex PCR, and its TCRdb copy is limited to in-frame clones, with some not included. Among 7,500 to 9,500 clones listed, around 71% were seen once. General study findings and limits: At doses 0.1 to 3.0 mg/kg, CD4+ and CD8+ clones expanded. Expanded clones were, on average, more numerous among CD8+ T cells than CD4+.

Concerning this clone: The antigen is undetermined.

V dropped 7 bases and J dropped 4; count of bases not matched to a gene: 4. CDR1 and CDR2 from the germline V gene are SQVTM and ANQGSEA. The CDR3 extends over 13 amino acids. The origin of this receptor is an adult with an advanced solid tumor such as melanoma, head and neck, liver or kidney cancer. Sequencing used CD4+ or CD8+ T cells sorted from blood, obtained in a trial of the OX40 agonist ivuxolimab. This chain connects TRBV29-1 to TRBJ2-1, with 10 bases fitting TRBD2. The CDR3 DNA sequence: TGCAGCGGGGGGACTAGCGAATACAATGAGCAGTTCTTC. This codes for CSGGTSEYNEQFF.